The rows below give T cell receptor beta chains drawn from one sample of a study of T cell responses to AZD1222 COVID-19 vaccine. Sequencing was performed with immunoSEQ multiplex PCR; in TCRdb, only in-frame clones are kept and a portion is missing. Here the sample spans 130,000 to 150,000 clones, 82% being singletons. The sample consisted of peripheral blood, taken on day 0 of MenACWY control vaccination. The receptor source for this set is an adult in good health. The CDR3 runs from the conserved cysteine through the conserved F or W. The D gene is left open where the match is weak. Size tells how often a clone was seen (once, few, many) or the class of an expanded clone, and some rows leave it out.

TRBJ2-1 . TRBV2 TRBD2 CASSPPTGTSFGNEQFF TGTGCCAGCAGTCCACCAACCGGGACTAGCTTCGGGAATGAGCAGTTCTTC
TRBJ1-6 . TRBV13 . CASSLGRNSPLHF TGTGCCAGCAGCCTTGGGAGGAATTCACCCCTCCACTTT
TRBJ1-3 . TRBV5-1 TRBD1 CASSDGQVSSGNTIYF TGCGCCAGCAGCGACGGACAGGTTTCCTCTGGAAACACCATATATTTT
TRBJ1-3 few TRBV3-1/TRBV3-2 . CASSQSGMHLTGNTIYF TGTGCCAGCAGCCAAAGCGGGATGCACCTCACTGGAAACACCATATATTTT
TRBJ1-4 . TRBV6-1 TRBD1 CASSEVGQGDEKLFF TGTGCCAGCAGTGAAGTGGGACAGGGGGACGAAAAACTGTTTTTT
TRBJ2-3 . TRBV27 . CASSLQRVPGTQYF TGTGCCAGCAGTTTACAGCGGGTTCCCGGTACGCAGTATTTT
TRBJ1-1 . TRBV12-3/TRBV12-4 . CASSHLNTEAFF TGTGCCAGCAGCCACCTGAACACTGAAGCTTTCTTT
TRBJ1-6 . TRBV7-3 TRBD1 CASSLQTGDNSPLHF TGTGCCAGCAGCTTACAGACAGGGGACAATTCACCCCTCCACTTT
TRBJ1-2 . TRBV7-9 . CASSPNGAGGTLGYTF TGTGCCAGCAGCCCGAACGGGGCGGGCGGCACTCTTGGCTACACCTTC
TRBJ2-1 . TRBV27 . CASSLNRDEHNEQFF TGTGCCAGCAGTTTAAATCGGGACGAACACAATGAGCAGTTCTTC
TRBJ1-1 . TRBV2 . CASSEGLRGTEAFF TGTGCCAGCAGTGAAGGGCTTCGGGGCACTGAAGCTTTCTTT
TRBJ2-5 few TRBV5-5 . CASSTRGRETQYF TGTGCCAGCAGCACTAGGGGGAGGGAGACCCAGTACTTC
TRBJ2-1 . TRBV27 . CASLFRVGSGSYNEQFF TGTGCCAGCCTCTTTAGGGTGGGGTCGGGATCCTACAATGAGCAGTTCTTC
TRBJ2-6 few TRBV19 TRBD1 CASSRDRAEWHGANVLTF TGTGCCAGTAGTAGGGACAGGGCCGAGTGGCACGGGGCCAACGTCCTGACTTTC
TRBJ1-6 . TRBV15 . CATSREGERTPLHF TGTGCCACCAGCAGAGAAGGGGAGAGGACACCCCTCCACTTT
TRBJ2-3 . TRBV5-5 . CASSLTSSTDTQYF TGTGCCAGCAGCTTGACGTCCAGCACAGATACGCAGTATTTT
TRBJ1-1 . TRBV7-9 . CASSLGVSGRNTEAFF TGTGCCAGCAGCTTAGGCGTTAGCGGGAGGAACACTGAAGCTTTCTTT
TRBJ2-7 . TRBV5-1 . CASSLEGQGSSYEQYF TGCGCCAGCAGCTTGGAAGGGCAGGGGAGCTCCTACGAGCAGTACTTC
TRBJ1-6 . TRBV19 . CASRETANSPLHF TGTGCCAGTAGAGAGACAGCAAATTCACCCCTCCACTTT
TRBJ1-1 . TRBV11-2 . CASSLDPSLNTEAFF TGTGCCAGCAGCTTAGATCCAAGCCTGAACACTGAAGCTTTCTTT
TRBJ2-2 . TRBV4-1 . CASSARQEGGELFF TGCGCCAGCAGCGCCCGACAGGAAGGCGGGGAGCTGTTTTTT
TRBJ2-7 . TRBV7-9 TRBD2 CASSSTGGAYEQYF TGTGCCAGCAGCTCCACCGGGGGGGCCTACGAGCAGTACTTC
TRBJ1-4 . TRBV5-1 TRBD1 CASRIPGQGGKKLFF TGCGCCAGCAGAATTCCGGGACAGGGCGGGAAAAAACTGTTTTTT
TRBJ1-6 . TRBV6-5 . CASTQGRNSPLHF TGTGCCAGCACCCAGGGACGAAATTCACCCCTCCACTTT
TRBJ1-3 . TRBV6-5 . CASKQGDTGNTIYF TGTGCCAGCAAACAGGGAGACACTGGAAACACCATATATTTT
TRBJ2-1 . TRBV12-5 . CASGSVSLSNEQFF TGTGCTAGTGGTTCGGTTTCTCTTTCTAATGAGCAGTTCTTC
TRBJ2-5 . TRBV9 TRBD2 CASSVESSGGLETQYF TGTGCCAGCAGCGTAGAGTCTAGCGGGGGACTGGAGACCCAGTACTTC
TRBJ2-1 . TRBV28 TRBD2 CASSLAGANEQFF TGTGCCAGCAGTCTAGCGGGGGCCAATGAGCAGTTCTTC
TRBJ2-3 once TRBV7-9 TRBD2 CASSPSGGLAGGLNTQYF TGTGCCAGCAGCCCCTCAGGGGGACTAGCGGGGGGGCTGAATACGCAGTATTTT
TRBJ1-2 . TRBV9 . CASSADSGAEPVGYTF TGTGCCAGCAGCGCCGACTCAGGGGCCGAGCCGGTTGGCTACACCTTC
TRBJ2-6 . TRBV10-3 . CAISERAGEVGANVLTF TGTGCCATCAGTGAGCGGGCAGGGGAGGTTGGGGCCAACGTCCTGACTTTC
TRBJ1-1 . TRBV6-4 . CASSDSNRYTEAFF TGTGCCAGCAGTGACTCGAACCGGTACACTGAAGCTTTCTTT
TRBJ2-2 . TRBV12-3/TRBV12-4 . CASSFEATGELFF TGTGCCAGCAGTTTCGAGGCCACCGGGGAGCTGTTTTTT
TRBJ1-5 . TRBV21-1 . CASSKDGQGNQPQHF TGTGCCAGCAGCAAAGACGGACAGGGGAATCAGCCCCAGCATTTT
TRBJ2-7 . TRBV5-1 TRBD1 CASSLGGQGDEQYF TGCGCCAGCAGCTTGGGAGGACAGGGAGACGAGCAGTACTTC
TRBJ2-3 few TRBV19 TRBD2 CASSRGLADTQYF TGTGCCAGTAGTAGGGGACTAGCGGATACGCAGTATTTT
TRBJ1-5 . TRBV6-5 . CASSSNFDSSNQPQHF TGTGCCAGCAGTTCAAACTTCGACAGTAGCAATCAGCCCCAGCATTTT
TRBJ1-5 . TRBV7-8 . CASSLFLSGAQGQPQHF TGTGCCAGCAGCTTATTCCTCTCCGGGGCCCAGGGGCAGCCCCAGCATTTT
TRBJ2-1 once TRBV6-1 . CASSEEASSYNEQFF TGTGCCAGCAGTGAAGAGGCAAGCTCCTACAATGAGCAGTTCTTC
TRBJ1-1 . TRBV20-1 . CSASDSMNTEAFF TGCAGTGCTAGTGACAGCATGAACACTGAAGCTTTCTTT
TRBJ2-2 . TRBV28 . CASSLRGTGELFF TGTGCCAGCAGTTTACGGGGCACCGGGGAGCTGTTTTTT
TRBJ2-2 . TRBV24-1 . CATSDEAVTGSGELFF TGTGCCACCAGTGATGAGGCAGTTACAGGGTCCGGGGAGCTGTTTTTT